This TCR beta chain was sequenced during a study of graft-versus-host responses after intestinal transplantation. Study-wide context: Each of the recipients got a multivisceral, liver-intestinal, or isolated intestinal transplant. Tacrolimus plus steroids were given to all recipients for about 3 years, preceded by anti-thymocyte globulin induction.

The length of the CDR3 is 12 residues. Trimming at V came to 1 base and at J to 11 bases, leaving 3 bases not matched to a gene. Germline V CDR1 and CDR2: SEHNR, FQNEAQ (reference sequence). This clone was counted a single time. Its matching antigen is unknown. The method was immunoSEQ multiplex PCR; TCRdb's version includes in-frame clones alone and lacks a portion of them. The sample contains about 100,000 clones, about 90% of which appear only once. Points from the study as a whole: The marrow of recipients harbored GvH clones, and ileum or blood showed some of them first.

The chain employs TRBV7-9 and TRBJ1-1; 8 bases match TRBD1. The sequences come from unstimulated CD4+ T cells sorted from spleen or lymph node cells, collected before transplant. The clonotype originates from a human donor who was the organ donor for an intestinal transplant. DNA for the CDR3: TGTGCCAGCAGCTTAGACAGGGGGGCGGCTTTCTTT. This codes for CASSLDRGAAFF.